What follows are 9 T cell receptor beta chains derived from one specimen sequenced in a study of tumor-infiltrating lymphocytes in primary liver carcinoma. Both blood RNA, taken from unsorted whole blood, and germline DNA were extracted. The researchers produced TCR beta cDNA from approximately 0.45 ug total RNA with a constant-region primer. Investigators got TCR beta libraries out of three nested multiplex PCR rounds, done with slightly modified ARM-PCR. Amplification in the first two PCR rounds was performed using TRBV1-TRBV30 forward primers and a C-beta reverse primer for 10 cycles each. TCRdb re-analysed the multiplex PCR reads in MiXCR, keeping a single row per CDR3 protein. The data contain fewer than 350,000 distinct CDR3 sequences, about 60% of them singletons. The sequencing input was peripheral blood. Receptors were obtained from a man between 40 and 49 years old with primary liver carcinoma and hepatitis B virus infection.

This clonotype came up a few times. The gene calls are TRBV30 and TRBJ1-1, with 10 bases that match TRBD1. The germline V gene encodes CDR1 GTSNPN and CDR2 SVGIG (reference sequence). This CDR3 region has 15 residues. V lost 3 bases and J lost 5; bases outside the gene matches: 9. This CDR3 reads CAWRGQGGSGTEAFF. DNA for the CDR3: TGTGCCTGGAGAGGACAGGGGGGGTCGGGAACTGAAGCTTTCTTT.

The genes are TRBV7-9 and TRBJ1-2; 7 bases match TRBD1. Germline CDR1 and CDR2: SEHNR and FQNEAQ (reference sequence). CDR3 length: 15 residues. Losses at the gene ends were 6 bases for V and 4 bases for J; bases not matched to a gene: 11. The chain's CDR3 is CASRISGQDLYGYTF. For the CDR3, the DNA is TGTGCCAGCAGGATCTCTGGACAGGACCTCTATGGCTACACCTTC.

On this clonotype itself: One junction end does not reproduce the germline sequence, and a read error may be involved. The chain links TRBV10-3 to TRBJ1-5; unclear D gene. The CDR3 contains 15 residues. The germline CDR1 and CDR2 sequences are ENHRY and SYGVKD. DNA for the CDR3: TGTGCCATCAGTGATTCAGGCGGCCCGAATCAGCCCGAGCATTTT. Translating gives CAISDSGGPNQPEHF.

For this clonotype: The conserved final phenylalanine or tryptophan is absent from the CDR3, which likely points to a read error. CDR3 bases: TGTGCCAGCAGCCTGAGCTGGGAAGCGGCGAACACTGGGGAGCTGTTTTCT. Protein sequence: CASSLSWEAANTGELFS. V usage is TRBV11-3 and J usage is TRBJ2-2, with D perhaps TRBD2 (5 bases). The germline V gene encodes CDR1 SGHNT and CDR2 YENEEA. This CDR3 is 17 amino acids long.

This clonotype was counted ten times or more. The gene calls are TRBV6-5 and TRBJ1-5, with 7 bases lining up with TRBD1. Losses at the gene ends were 6 bases for V and 7 bases for J; bases not matched to a gene: 6. Germline CDR1 reads MNHEY; CDR2 reads SVGAGI. The CDR3 has 13 residues. CDR3 loop: CASRDRVGQPQHF. CDR3 coding DNA: TGTGCCAGCAGAGACAGGGTAGGACAGCCCCAGCATTTT.

About this clonotype: One end of the junction varies from germline; a read error may be responsible. The chain links TRBV29-1 to TRBJ2-7; possibly TRBD2 for D (6 bases). The germline V gene has CDR1 SQVTM and CDR2 ANQGSEA. This CDR3 is 13 amino acids long. CDR3 amino acids: CRVEAREVSEQYF. The CDR3 nucleotides read TGCAGGGTTGAGGCCAGGGAGGTCTCCGAGCAGTACTTC.

Comment on this clonotype: A read error may be the cause here, since a much bigger clone is one base away. The chain combines TRBV6-2 or TRBV6-3 with TRBJ2-1; 9 nucleotides align to TRBD2. This CDR3 is 17 amino acids long. Per germline, CDR1 MNHEY and CDR2 SVGEGT. The CDR3 DNA sequence: TGTGCCAGGAGTTACGTCCGCGGGAGGGCCCTCAGCAATGAGCAGTTCTTC. Translated: CARSYVRGRALSNEQFF.

Points on this clonotype: Possible read error: a much larger clone is one base away. The chain carries TRBV6-6 and TRBJ1-2, with unresolved D. Germline V gene sequence: CDR1 MNHNY, CDR2 SVGAGI (reference sequence). CDR3 length: 14 amino acids. This chain's CDR3 is CASSYSGVGDGHTF. The CDR3 nucleotides read TGTGCCAGCAGTTACAGCGGGGTGGGAGATGGCCACACCTTC.

Comments on this clonotype: Sequence at one end of the junction differs from germline and may be a read error. The CDR3 is CTSSVGYEQYF. CDR3 bases: TGCACCAGCAGTGTCGGCTACGAGCAGTACTTC. This sequence joins TRBV10-2 and TRBJ2-7, with D hard to call. The V gene's germline CDR1 is WSHSY and CDR2 SAAADI. The CDR3 is 11 amino acids.